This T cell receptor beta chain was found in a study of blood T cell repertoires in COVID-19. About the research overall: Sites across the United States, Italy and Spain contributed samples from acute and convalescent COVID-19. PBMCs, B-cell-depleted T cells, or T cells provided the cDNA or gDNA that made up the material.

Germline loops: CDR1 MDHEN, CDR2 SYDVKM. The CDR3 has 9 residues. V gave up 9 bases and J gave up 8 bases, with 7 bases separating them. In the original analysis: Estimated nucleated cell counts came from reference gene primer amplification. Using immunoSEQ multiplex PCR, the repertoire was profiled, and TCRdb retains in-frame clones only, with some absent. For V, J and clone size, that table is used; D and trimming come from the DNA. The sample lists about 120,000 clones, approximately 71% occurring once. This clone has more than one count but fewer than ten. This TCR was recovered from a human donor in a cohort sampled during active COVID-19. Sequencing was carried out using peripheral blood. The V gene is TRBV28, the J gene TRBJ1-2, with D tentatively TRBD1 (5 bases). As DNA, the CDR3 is TGTGCCAGATCAGGGGGCTACACCTTC. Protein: CARSGGYTF.